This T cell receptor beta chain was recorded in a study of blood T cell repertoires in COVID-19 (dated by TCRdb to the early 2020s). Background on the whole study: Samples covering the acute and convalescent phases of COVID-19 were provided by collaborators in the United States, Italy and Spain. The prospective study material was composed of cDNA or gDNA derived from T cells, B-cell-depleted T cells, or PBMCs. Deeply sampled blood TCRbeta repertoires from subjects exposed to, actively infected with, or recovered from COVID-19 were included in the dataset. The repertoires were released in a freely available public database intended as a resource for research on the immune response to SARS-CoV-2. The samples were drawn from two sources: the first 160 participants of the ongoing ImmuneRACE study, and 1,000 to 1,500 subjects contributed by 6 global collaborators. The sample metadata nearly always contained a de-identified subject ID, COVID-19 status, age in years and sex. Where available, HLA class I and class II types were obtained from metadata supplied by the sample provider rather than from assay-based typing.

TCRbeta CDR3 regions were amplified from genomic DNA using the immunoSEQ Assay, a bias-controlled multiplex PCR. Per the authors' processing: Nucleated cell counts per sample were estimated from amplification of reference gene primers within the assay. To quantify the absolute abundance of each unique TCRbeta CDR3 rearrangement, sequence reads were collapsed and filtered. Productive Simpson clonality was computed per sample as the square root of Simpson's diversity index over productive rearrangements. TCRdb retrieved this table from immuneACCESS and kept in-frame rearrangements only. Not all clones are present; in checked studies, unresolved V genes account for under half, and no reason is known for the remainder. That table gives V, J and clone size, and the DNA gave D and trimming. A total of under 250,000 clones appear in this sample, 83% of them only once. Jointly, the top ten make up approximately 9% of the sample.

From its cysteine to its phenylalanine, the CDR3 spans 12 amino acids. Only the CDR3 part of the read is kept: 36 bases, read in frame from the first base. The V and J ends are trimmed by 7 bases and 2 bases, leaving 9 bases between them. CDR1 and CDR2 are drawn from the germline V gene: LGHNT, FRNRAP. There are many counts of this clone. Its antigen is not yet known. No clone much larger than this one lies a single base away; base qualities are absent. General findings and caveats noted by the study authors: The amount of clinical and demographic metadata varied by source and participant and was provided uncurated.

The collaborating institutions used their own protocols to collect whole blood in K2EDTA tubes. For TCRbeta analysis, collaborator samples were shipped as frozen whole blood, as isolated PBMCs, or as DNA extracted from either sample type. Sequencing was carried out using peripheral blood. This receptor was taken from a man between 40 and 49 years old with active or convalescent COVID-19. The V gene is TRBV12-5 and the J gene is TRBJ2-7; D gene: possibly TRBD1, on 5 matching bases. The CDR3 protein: CASVKGAYEQYF. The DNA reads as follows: TGTGCTAGTGTTAAAGGGGCCTACGAGCAGTACTTC.